Listed here are 24 T cell receptor beta chains from one sample, sequenced in a study of T cells in Graves' hyperthyroidism and ophthalmopathy (dated by TCRdb to the late 2010s). The method was multiplex PCR. The instrument given in TCRdb is Illumina HiSeq 2000. TCR beta CDR3 regions were amplified from RNA transcripts. For the first round of RT-PCR on the TCR CDR3, the HTBI primer set was used together with the Qiagen OneStep RT-PCR kit. The public sequencing data were trimmed at Q25 with fastp and processed into clonotypes with MiXCR by TCRdb, which kept only in-frame beta chains. Rows with one shared CDR3 protein collapse into an entry with the most common genes and DNA. The table for this sample lists hundreds of thousands of distinct CDR3 sequences; around 21% of them were counted only once. 34% of the sample is taken by the ten largest. Material: blood. Receptors were obtained from a man aged 25 to 40 with Graves' ophthalmopathy.

The chain recombines TRBV7-8 with TRBJ2-5, with 7 bases fitting TRBD2. Per germline, CDR1 SGHVS and CDR2 FQNEAQ. V lost 5 bases and J lost 5; bases outside the gene matches: 8. The CDR3 spans 14 residues. CDR3 bases: TGTGCCAGCAGCGGGAGGGTCCGAGCGGAGACCCAGTACTTC. It is translated as CASSGRVRAETQYF.

This clonotype came up many times. This chain links TRBV28 with TRBJ1-2; D unresolved. V was pared by 6 bases and J by 7 bases, with 12 bases between. Germline CDR1 and CDR2: MDHEN and SYDVKM. The CDR3 is 12 amino acids. CDR3 coding DNA: TGTGCCAGCAGCTCGGGTCCGGGTGGCTACACCTTC. Its protein is CASSSGPGGYTF.

This clonotype was counted only a few times. The rearrangement joins TRBV6-1 to TRBJ2-5; TRBD1 matches at 7 bases. Trimming at V came to 6 bases and at J to 1 base, leaving 14 bases not matched to a gene. The CDR3 is 17 amino acids. CDR1 and CDR2 from the germline V gene are MNHNS and SASEGT. CDR3 DNA sequence: TGTGCCAGCAGAGATGCCGGGGACAGCGAATTCCAAGAGACCCAGTACTTC. This encodes CASRDAGDSEFQETQYF.

This clonotype appeared a few times. This may be a read error, as it is one base from a much larger clone. V and J are TRBV2 and TRBJ2-1, with D hard to call. The CDR3 runs to 11 residues. The V gene lost 7 bases and the J gene lost 7 bases, with 8 bases spanning the gap. The germline CDR1 and CDR2 sequences are SNHLY and FYNNEI. The CDR3 loop is CASKLVNEQFF. The CDR3 nucleotides are TGTGCCAGCAAATTGGTAAATGAGCAGTTCTTC.

This chain connects TRBV7-2 to TRBJ2-7; 11 bases are shared with TRBD2. The germline gives CDR1 SGHTA, CDR2 FQGNSA. The CDR3 length is 15 residues. After removal of 5 bases from V and 1 base from J, the junction contained 4 bases not matched to a gene. The CDR3 region is CASSPASGRSYEQYF. The CDR3 DNA reads TGTGCCAGCAGCCCAGCTAGCGGGAGGTCCTACGAGCAGTACTTC.

This clonotype showed up many times. The CDR3 loop reads CASSYYRTATNTEAFF. In DNA form, the CDR3 reads TGTGCCAGCAGTTATTACCGGACGGCCACCAACACTGAAGCTTTCTTT. The chain is built from TRBV7-9 and TRBJ1-1; D uncertain. V lost 6 bases and J lost 2, with 19 bases in between. The CDR3 has 16 residues. Per the germline V gene, CDR1 is SEHNR and CDR2 is FQNEAQ (reference sequence).

The V call is TRBV3-1, the J call TRBJ1-6; 8 nucleotides align to TRBD1. The V segment lost 5 bases and the J segment 7 bases; nucleotides outside the gene matches: 4. The CDR3 is 14 amino acids. In germline, CDR1 is LGHDT, CDR2 YNNKEL (reference sequence). The CDR3 spells CASSWDRRNSPLHF. In DNA, the CDR3 is TGTGCCAGCAGCTGGGACAGGAGGAATTCACCCCTCCACTTT.

Note on this clonotype: The junction departs from the called germline gene at one end, perhaps through a read error. The rearrangement uses TRBV7-3 and TRBJ2-1, with D tentatively TRBD2 (6 bases). The germline V gene encodes CDR1 SGHTA and CDR2 FQGTGA. CDR3 size: 13 residues. The CDR3 reads CANSLGLDNEQFF. DNA of the CDR3: TGTGCCAACAGCTTGGGACTGGACAATGAGCAGTTCTTC.

This clonotype was recorded at least ten times. The V and J genes are TRBV11-2 and TRBJ2-2; perhaps TRBD2 as D (6 bases). The germline V gene encodes CDR1 SGHAT and CDR2 FQNNGV. The CDR3 covers 15 residues. Trimming removed 5 bases from V and 4 bases from J, with 14 bases in between. The CDR3 region has the DNA TGTGCCAGCAGCAGCGGACTATGGGTCACCGGGGAGCTGTTTTTT. Amino acid sequence: CASSSGLWVTGELFF.

V usage is TRBV5-4 and J usage is TRBJ2-2, with D possibly being TRBD1 (5 bases). V dropped 0 bases and J dropped 7 bases, with 7 bases sitting between them. The CDR3 has 13 amino acids. Germline-derived CDR1 and CDR2 are SGHNT and YYREEE (reference sequence). CDR3 DNA: TGTGCCAGCAGCTTGGAGACAGTCGGGGAGCTGTTTTTT. Encoded protein: CASSLETVGELFF.

Ten or more counts support this clonotype. V is TRBV7-3 and J is TRBJ2-5, with TRBD1 matching over 7 bases. The CDR3 consists of 17 residues. From germline, CDR1 is SGHTA and CDR2 FQGTGA. The J segment lost 0 bases and the V segment lost 6 bases, leaving 13 bases of the junction unmatched. The DNA for the CDR3 is TGTGCCAGCAGAACACAGGGGACGACAAGGGACCAAGAGACCCAGTACTTC. Protein sequence: CASRTQGTTRDQETQYF.

V is TRBV27 and J is TRBJ1-5, with unresolved D. This CDR3 has 13 amino acids. Germline-derived CDR1 and CDR2 are MNHEY and SMNVEV (reference sequence). Trimming left V 2 bases short and J 9 bases short, with 11 bases between. CDR3: CASSLALGRPQHF. CDR3 nucleotide sequence: TGTGCCAGCAGTTTAGCGTTGGGGAGGCCCCAGCATTTT.

The chain joins TRBV18 to TRBJ2-1; the match to TRBD1 covers 8 bases. Germline V CDR1 and CDR2: KGHSH, LQKENI. The length of the CDR3 is 16 residues. V lost 4 bases, J lost 2 bases, and 7 bases stayed unmatched. In nucleotides, the CDR3 is TGTGCCAGCTCACGCGGACAGGGCGGGACCTACAATGAGCAGTTCTTC. Amino acids: CASSRGQGGTYNEQFF.

The rearrangement links TRBV29-1 to TRBJ2-1; 8 nucleotides line up with TRBD2. Germline V lookup: CDR1 SQVTM, CDR2 ANQGSEA. CDR3 length: 13 residues. V dropped 2 bases and J dropped 10; count of bases not matched to a gene: 7. CDR3 residues: CSVELAGSSEQFF. Written as DNA, the CDR3 is TGCAGCGTTGAACTAGCGGGCTCTAGCGAGCAGTTCTTC.

To note about this clonotype: This sequence may be a read error, since a much larger clone differs from it by one base. The rearrangement links TRBV6-1 to TRBJ2-1, with 7 positions matching TRBD2. The CDR3 loop spans 15 amino acids. The J segment lost 3 bases and the V segment lost 0 bases, leaving 2 bases of the junction unmatched. Germline V gene sequence: CDR1 MNHNS, CDR2 SASEGT. This CDR3 reads CASSEAAGFYNEQFF. CDR3 nucleotides: TGTGCCAGCAGTGAAGCAGCGGGGTTCTACAATGAGCAGTTCTTC.

The gene calls are TRBV13 and TRBJ2-2; D is undetermined. V lost 7 bases, J lost 6 bases, and 12 bases lay in between. This CDR3 has 13 residues. Per germline, CDR1 PRHDT and CDR2 FYEKMQ (reference sequence). Here the CDR3 DNA reads TGTGCCAGCAAGGTGTCCGTTCCCGGGGAGCTGTTTTTT. Translation gives CASKVSVPGELFF.

The table lists this clonotype with many counts. CDR3: CASSFGGRGTDTQYF. The CDR3 DNA reads TGCGCCAGCAGCTTTGGAGGGAGAGGAACAGATACGCAGTATTTT. J is TRBJ2-3 and V is TRBV5-1, with D possibly TRBD2 on 6 matching bases. This CDR3 is 15 amino acids long. Trimming took off 2 bases at V and 3 bases at J, with 13 bases between the two ends. CDR1 is SGHRS and CDR2 is YFSETQ in the germline V gene.

The chain links TRBV20-1 to TRBJ2-7, with TRBD1 identical over 7 bases. The CDR3 has 17 amino acids. Trimming removed 0 bases from V and 0 bases from J; junction bases left unmatched: 11. CDR1 is DFQATT, CDR2 SNEGSKA, per germline (reference sequence). Here the CDR3 DNA reads TGCAGTGCTAGAGATGGCCGGCAGGACAGGTTCTCCTACGAGCAGTACTTC. Translating gives CSARDGRQDRFSYEQYF.

This clonotype was recorded at least ten times. The chain is built from TRBV11-3 and TRBJ2-7; D gene unclear. The germline CDR1 and CDR2 sequences are SGHNT and YENEEA. This CDR3 is 16 amino acids long. Trimming shortened V by 0 bases and J by 0 bases, and 12 bases separated the two germline ends. CDR3 region: CASSLDAGPHSYEQYF. The CDR3 DNA sequence: TGTGCCAGCAGCTTAGATGCAGGACCGCACTCCTACGAGCAGTACTTC.

This clonotype was seen at least ten times. One junction end disagrees with the germline gene, perhaps due to a read error. The chain couples TRBV5-1 to TRBJ1-2; 9 nucleotides match TRBD1. This CDR3 has 14 amino acids. CDR1 is SGHRS, CDR2 YFSETQ, per germline. The CDR3 DNA follows: TGTGCCAGCAGTAGTGGACAGGGGAACTATGGCTACACCTTC. Its protein product is CASSSGQGNYGYTF.

In this sample, this clonotype turned up many times. V gene TRBV28 combines with J gene TRBJ1-6, with 7 bases lining up with TRBD1. The CDR3 runs 15 residues. CDR1 and CDR2 from the germline V gene are MDHEN and SYDVKM. J lost 10 bases, V lost 6 bases, and 12 bases had no gene match. The CDR3 loop is CASSLETGRRSPLHF. For the CDR3, the DNA is TGTGCCAGCAGCTTGGAGACAGGGCGGCGATCACCCCTCCACTTT.

J is TRBJ2-1 and V is TRBV20-1, with 14 bases aligning to TRBD2. Trimming took 1 base from V and 6 from J; bases not matched to a gene: 17. Germline values: CDR1 DFQATT, CDR2 SNEGSKA (reference sequence). CDR3 size: 20 residues. The CDR3 reads CSARAFQGLAGEAVGNEQFF. In nucleotides, the CDR3 is TGCAGTGCTAGAGCTTTTCAGGGACTAGCGGGAGAAGCGGTGGGCAATGAGCAGTTCTTC.

This chain's CDR3 is CSARGLGTGYETQYF. In nucleotides, the CDR3 is TGCAGTGCTAGAGGCCTCGGGACAGGGTACGAGACCCAGTACTTC. The chain carries TRBV20-1 and TRBJ2-5; 9 nucleotides match TRBD1. The CDR3 sequence is 15 residues long. The germline gives CDR1 DFQATT, CDR2 SNEGSKA (reference sequence). The ends lost 1 base at V and 5 bases at J; junction bases unmatched: 8.

The V and J genes are TRBV20-1 and TRBJ2-1; D remains unclear. The CDR3 consists of 14 residues. Germline CDR1 and CDR2: DFQATT and SNEGSKA (reference sequence). Trimming shortened V by 1 base and J by 0 bases, and 7 bases separated the two germline ends. The CDR3 spells CSARAVRSYNEQFF. The CDR3 DNA reads as TGCAGTGCTAGAGCGGTCCGCTCCTACAATGAGCAGTTCTTC.